The 3 T cell receptor beta chains below come from one sample, sequenced in a study of technical replicates of blood from a handful of donors. Produced via immunoSEQ multiplex PCR; TCRdb's table is partial and in-frame only. The table records tens of thousands of clones, 90% to 95% of them present only once. Sequencing input: T cells isolated from PBMCs. The origin of the receptors is a human donor in good health.

This clone has just one count. This chain uses TRBV19 with TRBJ1-2, with a tentative D call TRBD1 (5 bases). This CDR3 is 14 amino acids long. V gave up 5 bases and J gave up 6 bases, with 16 bases separating them. Germline CDR1 is LNHDA and CDR2 is SQIVND (reference sequence). CDR3 nucleotides: TGTGCCAGTAGTTCGGGTTCGGGGGAGGATGGCTACACCTTC. Protein sequence: CASSSGSGEDGYTF.

The J gene is TRBJ2-3, the V gene TRBV18; 8 bases match TRBD1. Germline V gives CDR1 KGHSH, CDR2 LQKENI. This CDR3 is 16 amino acids long. V lost 3 bases to trimming and J lost 0 bases; unmatched junction nucleotides: 5. The CDR3 region is CASSPTGGRSTDTQYF. The CDR3 DNA follows: TGTGCCAGCTCACCTACAGGGGGTCGGAGCACAGATACGCAGTATTTT.

This sequence joins TRBV5-6 and TRBJ2-2; 12 bases are shared with TRBD1. The ends lost 6 bases at V and 4 bases at J; junction bases unmatched: 7. Germline loops: CDR1 SGHDT, CDR2 YYEEEE. The CDR3 is 16 residues long. CDR3 DNA sequence: TGTGCCAGCACCGGGACAGGGGGCGAGGGCACCGGGGAGCTGTTTTTT. Translation: CASTGTGGEGTGELFF.